A single T cell receptor beta chain is shown here with its context. The record originates from a study of blood T cell repertoires in COVID-19. In the authors' workflow: Estimated nucleated cell counts came from reference gene primer amplification. Assay: immunoSEQ multiplex PCR; the TCRdb copy retains only in-frame clones and omits some. The D gene and trimming were derived from the DNA, and the V and J assignments and clone size from that table. The sample records approximately 97,000 clones, around nine tenths being singletons. The CDR3 runs 17 residues. The ends lost 3 bases at V and 3 bases at J; junction bases unmatched: 12. Per germline, CDR1 SGHDT and CDR2 YYEEEE.

This clonotype originated in a man aged 60-69 years with acute or convalescent COVID-19. The chain links TRBV5-6 to TRBJ1-1, with 9 bases that match TRBD1. The sequenced sample consisted of peripheral blood. The CDR3 bases are TGTGCCAGCAGCTCGGGAGAGTGGACAGGGGTTCACACTGAAGCTTTCTTT. Protein sequence: CASSSGEWTGVHTEAFF. Drawing the rest from reference TRBV5-6 and TRBJ1-1, the complete variable domain is DAGVTQSPTHLIKTRGQQVTLRCSPKSGHDTVSWYQQALGQGPQFIFQYYEEEERQRGNFPDRFSGHQFPNYSSELNVNALLLGDSALYLCASSSGEWTGVHTEAFFGQGTRLTVV.